This TCR beta chain comes out of a study of Tregs in tolerant kidney transplant recipients. For the study at large: Sorting used antibodies to exclude donor cells. Points from the study as a whole: Biological reproducibility was not directly addressed, but technical replication error appeared minimal. Tregs expanded with activated donor B cells seemed most donor-specific.

In the case of this clone: Its target is not known.

Profiled with immunoSEQ multiplex PCR; TCRdb holds only in-frame clones, not every one. The profile shows some 20,000 clones, roughly two thirds of them singletons. CDR1 is SEHNR and CDR2 is FQNEAQ in the germline V gene (reference sequence). The length of the CDR3 is 14 residues. Germline trimming cut 5 bases from V and 6 bases from J; bases unmatched to any gene: 5. The rearrangement uses TRBV7-9 and TRBJ2-1, with 9 bases identical to TRBD1. The receptor's source is a human donor in good health. The specimen was Tregs from blood cultured with allogeneic cells. The CDR3, as DNA: TGTGCCAGCAGCCCGCGGACAGGGGCCAATGAGCAGTTCTTC. It encodes CASSPRTGANEQFF.